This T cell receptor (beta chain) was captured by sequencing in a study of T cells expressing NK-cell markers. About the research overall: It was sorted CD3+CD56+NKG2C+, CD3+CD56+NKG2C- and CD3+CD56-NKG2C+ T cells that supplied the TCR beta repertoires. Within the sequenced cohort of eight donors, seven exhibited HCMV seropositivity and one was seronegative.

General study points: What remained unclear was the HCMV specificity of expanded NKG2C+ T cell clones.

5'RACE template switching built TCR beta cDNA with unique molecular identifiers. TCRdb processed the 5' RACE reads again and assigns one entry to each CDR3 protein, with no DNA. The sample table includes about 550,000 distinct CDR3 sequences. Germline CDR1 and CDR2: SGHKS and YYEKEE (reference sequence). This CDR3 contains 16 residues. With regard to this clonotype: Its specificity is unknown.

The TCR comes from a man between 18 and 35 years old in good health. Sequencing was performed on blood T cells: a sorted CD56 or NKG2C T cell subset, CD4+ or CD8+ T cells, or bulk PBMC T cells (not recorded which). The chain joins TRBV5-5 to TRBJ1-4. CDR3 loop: CASSLTRGSSNEKLFF. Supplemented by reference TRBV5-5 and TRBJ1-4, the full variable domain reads DAGVTQSPTHLIKTRGQQVTLRCSPISGHKSVSWYQQVLGQGPQFIFQYYEKEERGRGNFPDRFSARQFPNYSSELNVNALLLGDSALYLCASSLTRGSSNEKLFFGSGTQLSVL.